The rows below give T cell receptor beta chains drawn from one sample of a study of blood T cell repertoires in COVID-19. Clones were read by immunoSEQ multiplex PCR, and TCRdb kept only the in-frame ones, dropping some. The table shows around 190,000 clones, with 80% to 85% occurring only once. What was sequenced was peripheral blood. The receptor source for this set is a woman in her 70s with COVID-19, enrolled during active disease. Both conserved end residues are part of each CDR3. The order of the fields is V gene, D gene, CDR3 length, clone size, J gene, CDR3 protein, CDR3 DNA. A D gene is named only where the DNA matches it firmly. Where a row states a size, it is once, few, many or the class of an expanded clone; other rows omit it.

TRBV7-9,-,13,-,TRBJ1-5,CASSLDGYQPQHF,TGTGCCAGCAGCTTAGACGGTTATCAGCCCCAGCATTTT
TRBV3-1/TRBV3-2,TRBD2,15,-,TRBJ2-7,CASSLTSGQSYEQYF,TGTGCCAGCAGCCTCACTAGCGGACAGAGCTACGAGCAGTACTTC
TRBV5-1,TRBD2,15,-,TRBJ2-1,CASSQMSGSYNEQFF,TGCGCCAGCAGCCAAATGAGCGGGAGCTACAATGAGCAGTTCTTC
TRBV19,TRBD1,14,-,TRBJ2-6,CASRPTGIPGVLTF,TGTGCCAGTAGACCGACAGGGATCCCCGGCGTCCTGACTTTC
TRBV7-2,-,15,-,TRBJ2-5,CASSHGGANQETQYF,TGTGCCAGCAGCCATGGAGGGGCCAATCAAGAGACCCAGTACTTC
TRBV19,TRBD1,15,-,TRBJ1-1,CASSDRAFLGTEAFF,TGTGCCAGTAGCGACAGGGCATTCTTGGGCACTGAAGCTTTCTTT
TRBV19,-,14,-,TRBJ2-2,CASKAGRNTGELFF,TGTGCCAGTAAGGCCGGGAGGAACACCGGGGAGCTGTTTTTT
TRBV3-1/TRBV3-2,-,13,-,TRBJ1-1,CASSPYSGTEAFF,TGTGCCAGCAGCCCGTACAGCGGCACTGAAGCTTTCTTT
TRBV28,-,11,once,TRBJ2-7,CASRSEYEQYF,TGTGCCAGCAGGAGTGAATACGAGCAGTACTTC
TRBV5-1,TRBD1,13,-,TRBJ2-1,CASSKDRVHEQFF,TGCGCCAGCAGCAAGGACAGGGTGCATGAGCAGTTCTTC
TRBV19,-,11,-,TRBJ2-1,CASGQSNEQFF,TGTGCCAGCGGACAGAGTAATGAGCAGTTCTTC
TRBV6-2/TRBV6-3,-,11,-,TRBJ2-1,CASSYGGGQFF,TGTGCCAGCAGTTACGGGGGCGGGCAGTTCTTC
TRBV28,TRBD1,13,-,TRBJ1-5,CASKTGRNQPQHF,TGTGCCAGCAAGACAGGGCGGAATCAGCCCCAGCATTTT
TRBV6-4,-,13,many,TRBJ2-1,CANSGTLYNEQFF,TGTGCCAATTCCGGGACATTGTACAATGAGCAGTTCTTC
TRBV30,-,13,-,TRBJ2-2,CAWAPQGTGELFF,TGTGCCTGGGCCCCACAGGGAACCGGGGAGCTGTTTTTT
TRBV10-1,-,15,-,TRBJ1-6,CAGTPRSSYNSPLHF,TGCGCCGGGACACCCCGGAGCTCCTATAATTCACCCCTCCACTTT
TRBV19,TRBD2,15,-,TRBJ2-2,CASSRSGMLAGELFF,TGTGCCAGTAGTCGTAGCGGGATGTTAGCCGGGGAGCTGTTTTTT
TRBV5-6,TRBD2,17,-,TRBJ2-2,CASSLVRASGSSGELFF,TGTGCCAGCAGCTTGGTCCGGGCTAGCGGGAGTTCCGGGGAGCTGTTTTTT
TRBV5-1,-,14,-,TRBJ1-2,CASSAGQKNYGYTF,TGCGCCAGCAGCGCAGGACAGAAAAACTATGGCTACACCTTC
TRBV28,-,11,-,TRBJ1-5,CASSLTSSQHF,TGTGCCAGCAGTTTAACCAGTTCCCAGCATTTT